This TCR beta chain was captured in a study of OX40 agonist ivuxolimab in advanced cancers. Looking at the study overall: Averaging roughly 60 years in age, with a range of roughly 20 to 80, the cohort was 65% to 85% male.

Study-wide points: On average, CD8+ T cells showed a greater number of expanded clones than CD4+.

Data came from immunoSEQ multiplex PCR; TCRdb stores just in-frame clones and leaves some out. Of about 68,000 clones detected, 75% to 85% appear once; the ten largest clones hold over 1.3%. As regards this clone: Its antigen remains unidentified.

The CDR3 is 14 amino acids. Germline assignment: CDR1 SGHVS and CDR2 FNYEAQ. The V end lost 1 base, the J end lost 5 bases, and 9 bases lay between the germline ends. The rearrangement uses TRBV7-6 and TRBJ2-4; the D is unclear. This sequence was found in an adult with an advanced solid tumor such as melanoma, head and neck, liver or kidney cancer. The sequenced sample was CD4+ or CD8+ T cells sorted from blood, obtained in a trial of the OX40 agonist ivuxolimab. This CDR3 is CASSLGTWENIQYF. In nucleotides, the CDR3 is TGTGCCAGCAGCTTAGGGACCTGGGAAAACATTCAGTACTTC.